Sequencing of this T cell receptor (beta chain) was carried out in a study of blood T cell repertoires in COVID-19. About the research overall: Researchers got acute and convalescent COVID-19 samples from the United States, Italy and Spain. The cDNA or gDNA used as material had been derived from T cells, B-cell-depleted T cells, or PBMCs.

Participant-given clinical history determined each cohort assignment. V lost 0 bases and J 0 bases, leaving 9 bases between the germline ends. The germline V gene encodes CDR1 MGHRA and CDR2 YSYEKL. This CDR3 is 15 amino acids long. Sequenced by immunoSEQ multiplex PCR; TCRdb stores in-frame clones only, minus some. This sample has about 250,000 clones, with roughly 86% found just once. The sample taken for sequencing was PBMCs or T cells enriched from blood (not recorded which). The source is a woman aged 50 to 60 who had recovered from COVID-19. The J gene is TRBJ2-7, the V gene TRBV4-1; D is ambiguous. CDR3 sequence: CASSQEWAGSYEQYF. For the CDR3, the DNA is TGCGCCAGCAGCCAAGAATGGGCCGGCTCCTACGAGCAGTACTTC.